This T cell receptor beta chain comes out of a study of CD8 T cells in Susac syndrome. About the research overall: Treatment status at blood draw for the Susac syndrome patients was therapy-naive, corticosteroids, or intravenous immunoglobulin alone.

This clonotype was counted once. Trimming stripped 0 bases from V and 4 bases from J, with 18 bases between. The CDR3 totals 16 residues. Per germline, CDR1 GTSNPN and CDR2 SVGIG (reference sequence). RNA amounts of about 0.5 to 1 ug underwent reverse transcription with random hexamers. Amplification of TCR beta CDR3 across 54 Vbeta and 13 Jbeta was performed with immunoSEQ multiplex PCR. TCRdb passed the immunoSEQ multiplex PCR reads through MiXCR, listing each CDR3 protein once. The sample holds around 140,000 distinct CDR3 sequences, more than 85% seen once. The sequenced target, TCR beta, came from blood CD8+ and CD4+ T cells. Negative isolation yielded CD8+ and CD4+ T cells; FACS enriched TEMRA cells.

The material sequenced was CD4+ T cells from PBMCs. The chain joins TRBV30 to TRBJ1-1, with D perhaps TRBD1 (6 bases). This receptor was obtained from a human donor with Susac syndrome. CDR3 sequence: CAWSVLWGRDSTEAFF. CDR3 coding DNA: TGTGCCTGGAGTGTACTGTGGGGGCGTGATAGCACTGAAGCTTTCTTT.